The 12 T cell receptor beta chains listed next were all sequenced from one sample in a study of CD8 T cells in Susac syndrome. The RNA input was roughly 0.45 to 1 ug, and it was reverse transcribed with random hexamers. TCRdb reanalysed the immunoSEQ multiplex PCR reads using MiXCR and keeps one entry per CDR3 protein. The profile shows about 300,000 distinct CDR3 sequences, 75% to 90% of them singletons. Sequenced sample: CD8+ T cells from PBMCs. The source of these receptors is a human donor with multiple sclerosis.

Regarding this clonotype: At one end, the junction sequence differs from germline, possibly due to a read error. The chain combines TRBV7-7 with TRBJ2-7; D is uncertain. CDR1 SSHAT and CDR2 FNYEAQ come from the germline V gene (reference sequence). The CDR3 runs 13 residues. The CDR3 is CASSLTESYEQYF. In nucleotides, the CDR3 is TGTGCTAGCAGCTTAACAGAATCCTACGAGCAGTACTTC.

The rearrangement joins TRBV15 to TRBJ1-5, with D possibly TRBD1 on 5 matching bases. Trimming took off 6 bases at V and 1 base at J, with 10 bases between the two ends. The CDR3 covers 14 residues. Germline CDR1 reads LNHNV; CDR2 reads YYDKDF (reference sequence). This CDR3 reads CATRAGSSNQPQHF. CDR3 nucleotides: TGTGCCACCAGGGCAGGGTCGAGCAATCAGCCCCAGCATTTT.

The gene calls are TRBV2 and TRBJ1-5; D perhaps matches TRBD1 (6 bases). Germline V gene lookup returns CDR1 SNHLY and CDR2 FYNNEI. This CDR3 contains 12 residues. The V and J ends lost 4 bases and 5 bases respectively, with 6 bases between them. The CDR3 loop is CASSAGDQPQHF. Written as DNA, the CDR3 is TGTGCCAGCAGTGCAGGGGATCAGCCCCAGCATTTT.

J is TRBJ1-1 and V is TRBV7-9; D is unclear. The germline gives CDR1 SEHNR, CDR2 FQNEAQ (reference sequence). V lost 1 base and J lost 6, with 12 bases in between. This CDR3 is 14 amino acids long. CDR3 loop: CASSLEQTLAEAFF. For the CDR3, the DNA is TGTGCCAGCAGCTTAGAACAGACGTTGGCTGAAGCTTTCTTT.

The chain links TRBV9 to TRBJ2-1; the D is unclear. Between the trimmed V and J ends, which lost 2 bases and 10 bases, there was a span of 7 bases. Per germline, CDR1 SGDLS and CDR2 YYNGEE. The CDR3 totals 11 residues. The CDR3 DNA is TGTGCCAGCAGCGTTAAAGGGGAGCAGTTCTTC. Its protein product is CASSVKGEQFF.

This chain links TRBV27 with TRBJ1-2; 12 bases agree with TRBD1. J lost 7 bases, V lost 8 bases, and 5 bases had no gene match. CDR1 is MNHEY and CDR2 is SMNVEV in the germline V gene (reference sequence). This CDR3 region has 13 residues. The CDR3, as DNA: TGTGCCAGCCAGGGACAGGGGGCCTTTGGCTACACCTTC. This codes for CASQGQGAFGYTF.

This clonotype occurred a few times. CDR3 nucleotides: TGTGCCAGCAGTTTCGGGCAGGAAGCTTTCTTT. Protein sequence: CASSFGQEAFF. The chain carries TRBV12-3 or TRBV12-4 and TRBJ1-1; D uncertain. V was pared by 3 bases and J by 8 bases, with 7 bases between. The CDR3 is 11 amino acids.

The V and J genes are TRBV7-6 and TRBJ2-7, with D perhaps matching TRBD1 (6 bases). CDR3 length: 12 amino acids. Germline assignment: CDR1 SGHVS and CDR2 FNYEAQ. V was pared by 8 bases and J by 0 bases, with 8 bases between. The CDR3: CASGQNSYEQYF. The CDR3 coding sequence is TGTGCCAGCGGACAGAACTCCTACGAGCAGTACTTC.

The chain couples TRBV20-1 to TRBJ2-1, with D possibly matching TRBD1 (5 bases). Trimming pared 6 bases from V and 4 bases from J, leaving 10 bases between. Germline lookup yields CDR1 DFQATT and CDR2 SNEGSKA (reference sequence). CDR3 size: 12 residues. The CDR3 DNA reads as TGCAGTGCGCAAGACAGTTACAATGAGCAGTTCTTC. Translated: CSAQDSYNEQFF.

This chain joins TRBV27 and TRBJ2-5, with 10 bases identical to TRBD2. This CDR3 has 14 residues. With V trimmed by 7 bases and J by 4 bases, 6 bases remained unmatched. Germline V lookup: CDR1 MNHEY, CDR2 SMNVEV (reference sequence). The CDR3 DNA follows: TGTGCCAGCACACCTAGCGGGAGTCTAGAGACCCAGTACTTC. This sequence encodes CASTPSGSLETQYF.

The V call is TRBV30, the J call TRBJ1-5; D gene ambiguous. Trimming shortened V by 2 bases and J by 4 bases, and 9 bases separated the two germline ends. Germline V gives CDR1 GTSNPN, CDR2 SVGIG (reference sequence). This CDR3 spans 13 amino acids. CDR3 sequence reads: CAWSPHPNQPQHF. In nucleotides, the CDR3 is TGTGCCTGGAGTCCCCACCCTAATCAGCCCCAGCATTTT.

The CDR3 reads CASSTSGVAGNTIYF. The CDR3 nucleotides are TGTGCCAGCAGCACGTCAGGGGTAGCAGGAAACACCATATATTTT. The genes are TRBV9 and TRBJ1-3, with D tentatively TRBD1 (6 bases). The CDR3 runs to 15 residues. Germline CDR1 is SGDLS and CDR2 is YYNGEE. V gave up 4 bases and J gave up 4 bases, with 15 bases separating them.